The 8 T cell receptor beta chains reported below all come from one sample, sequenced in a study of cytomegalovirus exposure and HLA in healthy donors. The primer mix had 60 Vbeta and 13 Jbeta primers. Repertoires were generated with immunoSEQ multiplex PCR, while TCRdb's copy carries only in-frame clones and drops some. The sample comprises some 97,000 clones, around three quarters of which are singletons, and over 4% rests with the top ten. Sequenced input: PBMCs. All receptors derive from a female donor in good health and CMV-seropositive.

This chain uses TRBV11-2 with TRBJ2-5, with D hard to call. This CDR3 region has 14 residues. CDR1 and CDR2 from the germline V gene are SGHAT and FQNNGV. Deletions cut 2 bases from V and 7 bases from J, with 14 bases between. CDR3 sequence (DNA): TGTGCCAGCAGCTTATTGGGCGCTCTGGGGACCCAGTACTTC. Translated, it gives CASSLLGALGTQYF.

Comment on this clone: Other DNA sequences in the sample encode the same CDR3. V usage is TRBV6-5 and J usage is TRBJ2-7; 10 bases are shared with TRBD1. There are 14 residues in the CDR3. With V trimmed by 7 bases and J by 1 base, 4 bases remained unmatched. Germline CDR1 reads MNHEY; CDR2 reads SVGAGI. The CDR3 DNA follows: TGTGCCAGCAATCGGGACAGGGGTTCCTACGAGCAGTACTTC. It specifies CASNRDRGSYEQYF.

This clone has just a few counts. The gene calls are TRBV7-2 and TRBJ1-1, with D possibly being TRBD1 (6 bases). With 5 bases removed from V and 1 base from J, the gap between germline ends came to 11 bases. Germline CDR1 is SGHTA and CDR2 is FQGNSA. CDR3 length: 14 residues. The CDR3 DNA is TGTGCCAGCAGCCCCAGGGGCCCGAACACTGAAGCTTTCTTT. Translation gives CASSPRGPNTEAFF.

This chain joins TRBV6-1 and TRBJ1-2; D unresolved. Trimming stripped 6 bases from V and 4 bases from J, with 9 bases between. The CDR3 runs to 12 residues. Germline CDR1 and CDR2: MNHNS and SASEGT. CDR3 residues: CASRVSGYGYTF. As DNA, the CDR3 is TGTGCCAGCAGGGTCAGCGGCTATGGCTACACCTTC.

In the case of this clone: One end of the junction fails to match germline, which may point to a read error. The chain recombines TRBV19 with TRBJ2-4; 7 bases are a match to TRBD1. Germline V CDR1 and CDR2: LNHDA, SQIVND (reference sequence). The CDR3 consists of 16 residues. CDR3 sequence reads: CASTGTAQIAKNSQYF. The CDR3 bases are TGTGCCAGTACCGGGACAGCCCAAATAGCCAAAAACAGTCAGTACTTC. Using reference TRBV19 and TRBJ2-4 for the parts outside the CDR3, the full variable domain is DGGITQSPKYLFRKEGQNVTLSCEQNLNHDAMYWYRQDPGQGLRLIYYSQIVNDFQKGDIAEGYSVSREKKESFPLTVTSAQKNPTAFYLCASTGTAQIAKNSQYFGAGTRLSVL.

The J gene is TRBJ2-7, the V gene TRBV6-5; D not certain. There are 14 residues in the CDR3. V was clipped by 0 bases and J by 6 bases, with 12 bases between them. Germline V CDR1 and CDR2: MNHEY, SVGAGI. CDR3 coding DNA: TGTGCCAGCAGTTACTCGAGAATCTCGGGCGAGCAGTACTTC. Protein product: CASSYSRISGEQYF.

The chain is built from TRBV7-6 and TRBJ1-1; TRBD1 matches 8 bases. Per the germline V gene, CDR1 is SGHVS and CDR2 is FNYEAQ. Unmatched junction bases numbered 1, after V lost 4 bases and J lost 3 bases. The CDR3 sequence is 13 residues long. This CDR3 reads CASSSDRDTEAFF. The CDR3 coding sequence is TGTGCCAGCAGCTCGGACAGGGACACTGAAGCTTTCTTT.

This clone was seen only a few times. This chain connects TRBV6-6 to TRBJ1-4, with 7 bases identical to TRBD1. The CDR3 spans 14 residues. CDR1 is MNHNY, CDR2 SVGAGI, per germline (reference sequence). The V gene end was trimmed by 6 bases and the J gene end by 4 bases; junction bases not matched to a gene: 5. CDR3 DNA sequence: TGTGCCAGCAGACCCCAGGGGGGTAATGAAAAACTGTTTTTT. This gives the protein CASRPQGGNEKLFF.